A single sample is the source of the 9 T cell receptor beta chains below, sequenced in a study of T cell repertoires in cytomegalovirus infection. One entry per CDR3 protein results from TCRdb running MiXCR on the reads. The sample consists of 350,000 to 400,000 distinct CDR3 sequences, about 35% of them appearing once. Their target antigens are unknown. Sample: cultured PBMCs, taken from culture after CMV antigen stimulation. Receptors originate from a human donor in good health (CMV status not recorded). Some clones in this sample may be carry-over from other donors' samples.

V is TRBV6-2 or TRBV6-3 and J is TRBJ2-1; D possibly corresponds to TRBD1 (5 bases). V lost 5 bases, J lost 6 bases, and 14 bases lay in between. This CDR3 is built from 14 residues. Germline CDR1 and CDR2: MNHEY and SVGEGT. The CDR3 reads CASSLGRALNEQFF. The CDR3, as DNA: TGTGCCAGCAGTCTGGGCAGGGCCCTCAATGAGCAGTTCTTC.

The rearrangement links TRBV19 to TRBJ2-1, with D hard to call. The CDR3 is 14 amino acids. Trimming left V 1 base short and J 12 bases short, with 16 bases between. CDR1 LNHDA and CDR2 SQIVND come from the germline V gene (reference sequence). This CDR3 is CASSIAPSNRGQFF. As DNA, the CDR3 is TGTGCCAGTAGTATAGCCCCCTCTAATCGTGGGCAGTTCTTC.

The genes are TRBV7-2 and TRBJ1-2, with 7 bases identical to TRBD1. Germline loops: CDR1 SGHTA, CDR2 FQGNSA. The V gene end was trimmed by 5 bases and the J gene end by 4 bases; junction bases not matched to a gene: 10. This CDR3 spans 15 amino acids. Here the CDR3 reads CASSPPTGALYGYTF. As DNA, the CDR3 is TGTGCCAGCAGCCCCCCCACAGGGGCACTCTATGGCTACACCTTC. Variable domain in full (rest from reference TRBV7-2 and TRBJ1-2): GAGVSQSPSNKVTEKGKDVELRCDPISGHTALYWYRQSLGQGLEFLIYFQGNSAPDKSGLPSDRFSAERTGGSVSTLTIQRTQQEDSAVYLCASSPPTGALYGYTFGSGTRLTVV.

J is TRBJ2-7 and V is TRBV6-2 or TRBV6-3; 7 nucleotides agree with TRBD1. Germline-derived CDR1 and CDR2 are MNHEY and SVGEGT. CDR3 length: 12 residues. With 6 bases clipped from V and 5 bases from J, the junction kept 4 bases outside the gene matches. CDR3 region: CASRHRGDEQYV. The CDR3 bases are TGTGCCAGCAGACACAGGGGTGACGAGCAGTACGTC.

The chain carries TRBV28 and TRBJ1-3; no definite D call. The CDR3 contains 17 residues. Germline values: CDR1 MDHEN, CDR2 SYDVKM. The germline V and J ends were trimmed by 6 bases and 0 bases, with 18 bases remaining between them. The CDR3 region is CASRSPVKIFSGNTIYF. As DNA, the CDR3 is TGTGCCAGCAGGAGTCCGGTCAAAATCTTCTCTGGAAACACCATATATTTT.

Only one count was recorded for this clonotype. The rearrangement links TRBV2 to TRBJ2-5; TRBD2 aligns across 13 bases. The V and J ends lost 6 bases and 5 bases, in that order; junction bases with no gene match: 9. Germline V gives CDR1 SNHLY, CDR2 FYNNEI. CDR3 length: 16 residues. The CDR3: CASRRTSGSIRETQYF. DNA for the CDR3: TGTGCCAGCAGACGGACTAGCGGGAGTATAAGGGAGACCCAGTACTTC. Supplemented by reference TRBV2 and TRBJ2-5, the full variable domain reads EPEVTQTPSHQVTQMGQEVILRCVPISNHLYFYWYRQILGQKVEFLVSFYNNEISEKSEIFDDQFSVERPDGSNFTLKIRSTKLEDSAMYFCASRRTSGSIRETQYFGPGTRLLVL.

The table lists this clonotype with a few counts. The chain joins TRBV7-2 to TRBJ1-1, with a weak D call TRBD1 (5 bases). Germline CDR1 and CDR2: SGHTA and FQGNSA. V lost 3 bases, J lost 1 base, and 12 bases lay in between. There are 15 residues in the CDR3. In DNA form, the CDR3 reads TGTGCCAGCAGCTTGGTGGGAGGGGCGAACACTGAAGCTTTCTTT. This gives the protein CASSLVGGANTEAFF.

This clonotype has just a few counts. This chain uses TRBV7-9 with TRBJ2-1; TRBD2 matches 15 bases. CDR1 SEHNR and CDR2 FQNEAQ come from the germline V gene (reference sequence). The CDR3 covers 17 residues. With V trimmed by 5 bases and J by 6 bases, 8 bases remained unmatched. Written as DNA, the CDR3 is TGTGCCAGCAGCCGTCCCGGGACTAGCGGGAGGAGCAATGAGCAGTTCTTC. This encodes CASSRPGTSGRSNEQFF.

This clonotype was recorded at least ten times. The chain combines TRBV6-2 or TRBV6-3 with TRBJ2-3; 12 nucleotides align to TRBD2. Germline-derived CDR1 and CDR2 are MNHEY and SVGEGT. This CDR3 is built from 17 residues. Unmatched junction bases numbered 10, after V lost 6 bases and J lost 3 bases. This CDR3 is CASSPSGRVPMTDTQYF. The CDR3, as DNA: TGTGCCAGCAGCCCTAGCGGGAGGGTCCCAATGACAGATACGCAGTATTTT.